This section outlines one T cell receptor beta chain sequence together with its context. This record comes from a study of blood T cell repertoires in COVID-19. Background on the study: Whether acute or convalescent, the COVID-19 samples came from the United States, Italy and Spain. Sample material is recorded as cDNA or gDNA derived from T cells, B-cell-depleted T cells, or PBMCs.

Authors' data handling: It was from reference gene primer amplification that nucleated cell counts were estimated. Data came from immunoSEQ multiplex PCR; TCRdb stores just in-frame clones and leaves some out. V and J calls and clone size are those listed in that table; D and trimming were worked out from the DNA. The sample shows some 63,000 clones, around 85% of them seen only once. Germline CDR1 is KGHSH and CDR2 is LQKENI. V shed 4 bases and J shed 0 bases, with 15 bases lying between them. The CDR3 is made up of 16 amino acids. The receptor was derived from a human donor in a cohort sampled during active COVID-19. The chain has TRBV18 and TRBJ1-1, with D perhaps matching TRBD1 (6 bases). Material for sequencing was peripheral blood. The CDR3 DNA is TGTGCCAGCTCACGATCGGCAGGGGTTATGAACACTGAAGCTTTCTTT. Its protein is CASSRSAGVMNTEAFF.